The 22 T cell receptor beta chains given below trace back to one sample, sequenced in a study of regulatory T cells in long-lasting Graves disease. Building the TCR beta libraries relied on iRepertoire HTBI primers, and CDR3 regions underwent Arm-PCR. TCRdb independently ran MiXCR on the multiplex PCR reads; one entry per CDR3 protein. This table holds a few hundred thousand distinct CDR3 sequences, about 16% found once. This sample's time point: newly diagnosed GD, antithyroid drugs for less than 3 months. After RNA was extracted from PBMCs, the TCR library was made from it. This same sample was also taken into another study, of T cells in Graves' hyperthyroidism and ophthalmopathy.

The sample was peripheral blood mononuclear cells (PBMCs), taken at new diagnosis, from a patient treated with antithyroid drugs. Receptor source: a woman younger than 30 with Graves disease.

This clonotype was seen a handful of times. V is TRBV6-5 and J is TRBJ2-6, with D uncertain. CDR1 MNHEY and CDR2 SVGAGI come from the germline V gene. V shed 1 base and J shed 8 bases, with 6 bases lying between them. The CDR3 length is 13 residues. The CDR3: CASSYFLPNVLTF. The DNA of the CDR3 is TGTGCCAGCAGTTACTTTTTGCCCAACGTCCTGACTTTC.

This clonotype was seen repeatedly, ten times or more. The chain is built from TRBV20-1 and TRBJ2-1; TRBD2 agrees at 12 bases. J lost 8 bases, V lost 6 bases, and 8 bases had no gene match. The CDR3 extends over 14 amino acids. Germline-derived CDR1 and CDR2 are DFQATT and SNEGSKA (reference sequence). The CDR3 DNA sequence: TGCAGTGCCCCGCCTAGCGGGAGGGCCTATGAGCAGTTCTTC. Protein sequence: CSAPPSGRAYEQFF.

This clonotype has just a few counts. V and J are TRBV6-2 or TRBV6-3 and TRBJ2-5, with TRBD2 matching over 7 bases. CDR1 and CDR2 (germline): MNHEY, SVGEGT. The CDR3 has 18 residues. With 6 bases clipped from V and 2 bases from J, the junction kept 18 bases outside the gene matches. This CDR3 is CASSTWREPYFFQETQYF. The CDR3 coding sequence is TGTGCCAGCAGCACCTGGCGGGAGCCTTACTTTTTTCAAGAGACCCAGTACTTC.

This chain connects TRBV6-1 to TRBJ2-1; 7 nucleotides agree with TRBD1. The CDR3 has 16 residues. V lost 3 bases, J lost 4 bases, and 9 bases stayed unmatched. CDR1 MNHNS and CDR2 SASEGT come from the germline V gene. The CDR3 DNA reads TGTGCCAGCAGTGATACAGGGGCCCCATTATACAATGAGCAGTTCTTC. As protein: CASSDTGAPLYNEQFF.

The chain recombines TRBV18 with TRBJ2-6; D not certain. This CDR3 has 15 residues. Germline V CDR1 and CDR2: KGHSH, LQKENI. V was shortened by 6 bases and J by 0 bases, with 9 bases between the two germline ends. This CDR3 is CASSPRHSGANVLTF. DNA of the CDR3: TGTGCCAGCTCGCCTAGACACTCTGGGGCCAACGTCCTGACTTTC.

This clonotype has a count of ten or more. The junction shows a germline mismatch at one end, possibly a read error. J is TRBJ2-7 and V is TRBV7-2, with D perhaps TRBD1 (6 bases). The CDR3 consists of 15 residues. The germline CDR1 and CDR2 sequences are SGHTA and FQGNSA. CDR3 in amino acids: CASSPLDRPSSEQYF. In DNA, the CDR3 is TGTGCCAGCAGCCCCCTAGACAGGCCGTCCTCCGAGCAGTACTTC.

This clonotype has a handful of counts. The chain uses TRBV12-3 or TRBV12-4 and TRBJ1-2; 8 nucleotides line up with TRBD1. The CDR3 extends over 15 amino acids. V trimming: 3 bases; J trimming: 8 bases; junction bases outside the gene matches: 11. CDR3 sequence reads: CASSFQGAGGYGYTF. The CDR3, as DNA: TGTGCCAGCAGTTTCCAGGGGGCGGGGGGCTACGGCTACACCTTC.

The sample holds a few counts of this clonotype. V is TRBV29-1 and J is TRBJ1-2; 7 bases line up with TRBD1. Trimming took 5 bases from V and 4 from J; bases not matched to a gene: 4. The germline V gene encodes CDR1 SQVTM and CDR2 ANQGSEA. The CDR3 runs to 12 residues. The CDR3 sequence is CSVLGQAYGYTF. The CDR3 region has the DNA TGCAGCGTTCTAGGACAGGCCTATGGCTACACCTTC.

This clonotype was picked up many times. V is TRBV20-1 and J is TRBJ1-1, with D unresolved. The CDR3 extends over 14 amino acids. The germline CDR1 and CDR2 sequences are DFQATT and SNEGSKA (reference sequence). The germline V and J ends were trimmed by 3 bases and 0 bases, with 11 bases remaining between them. The CDR3 here is CSASRQPMNTEAFF. In DNA, the CDR3 is TGCAGTGCTAGTAGGCAGCCAATGAACACTGAAGCTTTCTTT.

This clonotype was seen only a few times. The rearrangement links TRBV5-4 to TRBJ1-2; D remains ambiguous. This CDR3 region has 14 residues. With 4 bases removed from V and 2 bases from J, the gap between germline ends came to 12 bases. The germline V gene encodes CDR1 SGHNT and CDR2 YYREEE (reference sequence). The CDR3 nucleotides are TGTGCCAGCAGCCCCCCCGGGCAGAACTATGGCTACACCTTC. This translates into CASSPPGQNYGYTF.

This clonotype was observed many times. The V gene is TRBV7-2, the J gene TRBJ2-7, with D tentatively TRBD1 or TRBD2 (7 bases each). CDR3 length equals 16 residues. Looked up from germline, CDR1 is SGHTA and CDR2 is FQGNSA. The germline V and J ends were trimmed by 5 bases and 6 bases, with 23 bases remaining between them. CDR3 sequence: CASSPTRQGGTSEQYF. CDR3 in DNA: TGTGCCAGCAGCCCCACCCGGCAGGGGGGGACATCCGAGCAGTACTTC.

This clonotype occurred many times. The V gene is TRBV9, the J gene TRBJ2-2; 7 bases fit TRBD2. This CDR3 is 15 amino acids long. J gave up 5 bases and V 4 bases, and 8 bases lay outside the gene matches. Germline V gene lookup returns CDR1 SGDLS and CDR2 YYNGEE. Written as DNA, the CDR3 is TGTGCCAGCAGCCAGGGCGGGAGCAGTACCGGGGAGCTGTTTTTT. This sequence encodes CASSQGGSSTGELFF. Filled out from reference TRBV9 and TRBJ2-2, the complete variable domain reads DSGVTQTPKHLITATGQRVTLRCSPRSGDLSVYWYQQSLDQGLQFLIQYYNGEERAKGNILERFSAQQFPDLHSELNLSSLELGDSALYFCASSQGGSSTGELFFGEGSRLTVL.

The rearrangement uses TRBV10-3 and TRBJ2-1; a possible D gene is TRBD2 (5 bases). Trimming stripped 6 bases from V and 5 bases from J, with 17 bases between. Germline V gene sequence: CDR1 ENHRY, CDR2 SYGVKD. CDR3 size: 15 residues. The CDR3 protein is CAISDRRAEDNEQFF. In DNA, the CDR3 is TGTGCCATCAGCGACCGACGAGCGGAGGACAATGAGCAGTTCTTC.

Details on this clonotype: This could be a read error, since a much larger clone is one nucleotide away. This chain connects TRBV12-3 or TRBV12-4 to TRBJ2-1, with D unresolved. Trimming stripped 7 bases from V and 7 bases from J, with 20 bases between. There are 15 residues in the CDR3. The CDR3 bases are TGTGCCAGCACTGTGACTCGAATGGACCCTAATGAGCAGTTCTTC. Translation: CASTVTRMDPNEQFF.

This clonotype was recorded at least ten times. The chain uses TRBV2 and TRBJ2-5; TRBD2 might be the D (7 bases). V was pared by 7 bases and J by 4 bases, with 16 bases between. Germline lookup yields CDR1 SNHLY and CDR2 FYNNEI. CDR3 size: 14 residues. The CDR3 DNA is TGTGCCAGCATCGGGGAGGGGGGTGGAGAGACCCAGTACTTC. Translation gives CASIGEGGGETQYF.

V and J are TRBV28 and TRBJ1-2, with 9 bases that match TRBD1. Trimming at V came to 5 bases and at J to 3 bases, leaving 7 bases not matched to a gene. Per germline, CDR1 MDHEN and CDR2 SYDVKM. This CDR3 contains 15 residues. CDR3 loop: CASSPRTGVDYGYTF. CDR3 nucleotide sequence: TGTGCCAGCAGTCCCCGGACAGGGGTGGACTATGGCTACACCTTC.

This clonotype occurred many times. J is TRBJ1-6 and V is TRBV20-1; TRBD1 might be the D (5 bases). V was cut by 3 bases and J by 9 bases, with 12 bases left in between. The CDR3 runs to 13 residues. Germline V gene lookup returns CDR1 DFQATT and CDR2 SNEGSKA (reference sequence). CDR3: CSASRPGTSPLHF. In DNA, the CDR3 is TGCAGTGCTAGTCGCCCTGGGACTTCACCCCTCCACTTT.

V and J are TRBV15 and TRBJ2-7; 13 positions agree with TRBD2. Germline CDR1 is LNHNV and CDR2 is YYDKDF (reference sequence). Losses at the gene ends were 4 bases for V and 3 bases for J; bases not matched to a gene: 6. This CDR3 has 16 amino acids. The CDR3 region has the DNA TGTGCCACCAGCACCCGGACTAGCGGGAGTGTCTACGAGCAGTACTTC. It is translated as CATSTRTSGSVYEQYF. The variable domain in full, with the rest retrieved from reference TRBV15 and TRBJ2-7, is DAMVIQNPRYQVTQFGKPVTLSCSQTLNHNVMYWYQQKSSQAPKLLFHYYDKDFNNEADTPDNFQSRRPNTSFCFLDIRSPGLGDTAMYLCATSTRTSGSVYEQYFGPGTRLTVT.

This clonotype has only a few counts. The chain combines TRBV5-6 with TRBJ1-2; 9 bases align to TRBD1. This CDR3 comprises 18 residues. V gave up 0 bases and J gave up 4 bases; unmatched junction bases: 13. The germline V gene has CDR1 SGHDT and CDR2 YYEEEE. CDR3 nucleotide sequence: TGTGCCAGCAGCTTGGCCGGGTGGACAGGGGTAGTCGTCTATGGCTACACCTTC. This encodes CASSLAGWTGVVVYGYTF.

Many counts were recorded for this clonotype. The CDR3 loop is CASSSPKERQGSETQYF. The CDR3 nucleotides read TGTGCCAGCAGTTCCCCAAAGGAGCGACAGGGTTCGGAGACCCAGTACTTC. V is TRBV28 and J is TRBJ2-5; 7 bases agree with TRBD1. The CDR3 is 17 amino acids. Unmatched junction bases numbered 16, after V lost 4 bases and J lost 5 bases. Germline loops: CDR1 MDHEN, CDR2 SYDVKM.

In DNA, the CDR3 is TGTGCCAGCAGCCAAGATTTGGGCGACCGGGGTTATCTCGCCAAAAACATTCAGTACTTC. Translating gives CASSQDLGDRGYLAKNIQYF. The rearrangement uses TRBV14 and TRBJ2-4; D perhaps matches TRBD2 (5 bases). Trimming removed 0 bases at V and 1 base at J, with 22 bases between. The CDR3 sequence is 20 residues long. The germline V gene encodes CDR1 SGHDN and CDR2 FVKESK.

This clonotype was seen a handful of times. The chain uses TRBV19 and TRBJ1-5; 8 nucleotides align to TRBD1. Germline assignment: CDR1 LNHDA and CDR2 SQIVND (reference sequence). This CDR3 spans 12 amino acids. The V segment lost 9 bases and the J segment 5 bases; nucleotides outside the gene matches: 3. The CDR3 reads CASGTGDQPQHF. The CDR3 nucleotides read TGTGCCAGCGGGACAGGCGATCAGCCCCAGCATTTT.